This TCR beta chain appears in the sequencing data of a study of shared clonotypes between healthy human individuals. In the source study's methods: Owing to the provision of junction-only sequences devoid of quality scores by immunoSEQ, filtering differed. Sequencing used immunoSEQ multiplex PCR; TCRdb keeps in-frame clones, though not all of them. V and J calls and clone size are as listed in that table; D and trimming were resolved from the DNA. The sample consists of 560,000 or so clones, about 96% of them appearing once. As regards this clone: No antigen is known for it.

The CDR3 spans 13 residues. Overall study findings and caveats: The donor pool, a small one, limited the genetic and exposure-history diversity represented. Clonotypes shared by all four sorted-subset donors had higher generation probabilities than non-shared clonotypes.

The naive CD8 subset, CD45RO-negative cells positively selected for CCR7, excluded terminally differentiated effector memory CD45RA+ cells. Donors were Caucasian adults residing in Nashville, Tennessee, USA. This chain uses TRBV21-1 with TRBJ1-2; the table names TRBD1, a call not compared with the DNA. TRBV21-1 is a known pseudogene. The sequence was obtained from a woman in her twenties or thirties in good health. The sample was naive CD8+ T cells sorted from blood. Here the CDR3 reads CATLPRGQHGYTF. The CDR3 DNA reads TGTGCCACCCTCCCCAGGGGACAGCATGGCTACACCTTC.